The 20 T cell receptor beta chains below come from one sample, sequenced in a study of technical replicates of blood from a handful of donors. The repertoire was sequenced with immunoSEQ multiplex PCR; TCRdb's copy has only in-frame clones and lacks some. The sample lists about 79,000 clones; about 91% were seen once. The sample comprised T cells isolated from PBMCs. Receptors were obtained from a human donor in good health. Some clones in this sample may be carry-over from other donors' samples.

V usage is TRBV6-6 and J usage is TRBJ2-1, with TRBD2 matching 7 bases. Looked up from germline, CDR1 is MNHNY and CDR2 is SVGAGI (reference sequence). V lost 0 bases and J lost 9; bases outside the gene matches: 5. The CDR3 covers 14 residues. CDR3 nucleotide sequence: TGTGCCAGCAGTTACTCGCGGGAGAGGGGTGAGCAGTTCTTC. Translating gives CASSYSRERGEQFF.

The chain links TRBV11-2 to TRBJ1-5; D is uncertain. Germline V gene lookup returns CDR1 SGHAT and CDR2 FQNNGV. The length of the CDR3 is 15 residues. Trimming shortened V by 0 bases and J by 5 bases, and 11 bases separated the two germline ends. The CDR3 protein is CASSLDPGRDQPQHF. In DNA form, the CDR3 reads TGTGCCAGCAGCTTAGATCCGGGTCGGGATCAGCCCCAGCATTTT. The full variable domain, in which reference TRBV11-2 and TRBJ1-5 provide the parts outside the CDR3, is EAGVAQSPRYKIIEKRQSVAFWCNPISGHATLYWYQQILGQGPKLLIQFQNNGVVDDSQLPKDRFSAERLKGVDSTLKIQPAKLEDSAVYLCASSLDPGRDQPQHFGDGTRLSIL.

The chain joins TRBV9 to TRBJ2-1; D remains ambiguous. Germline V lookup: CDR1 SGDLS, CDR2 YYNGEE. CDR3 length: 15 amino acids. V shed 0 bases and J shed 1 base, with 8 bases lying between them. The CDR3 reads CASSVVPESYNEQFF. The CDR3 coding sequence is TGTGCCAGCAGCGTAGTACCAGAATCCTACAATGAGCAGTTCTTC. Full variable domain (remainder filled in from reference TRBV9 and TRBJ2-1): DSGVTQTPKHLITATGQRVTLRCSPRSGDLSVYWYQQSLDQGLQFLIQYYNGEERAKGNILERFSAQQFPDLHSELNLSSLELGDSALYFCASSVVPESYNEQFFGPGTRLTVL.

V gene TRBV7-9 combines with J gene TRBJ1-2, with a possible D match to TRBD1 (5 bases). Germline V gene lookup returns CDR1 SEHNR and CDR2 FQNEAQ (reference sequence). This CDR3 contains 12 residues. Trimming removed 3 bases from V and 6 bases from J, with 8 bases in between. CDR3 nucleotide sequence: TGTGCCAGCAGCTTGGGGGGAGATGGCTACACCTTC. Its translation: CASSLGGDGYTF.

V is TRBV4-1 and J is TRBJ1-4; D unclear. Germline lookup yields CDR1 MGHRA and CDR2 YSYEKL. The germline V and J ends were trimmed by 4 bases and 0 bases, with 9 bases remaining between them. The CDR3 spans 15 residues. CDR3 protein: CASSLERATNEKLFF. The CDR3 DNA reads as TGCGCCAGCAGCCTAGAACGGGCAACTAATGAAAAACTGTTTTTT.

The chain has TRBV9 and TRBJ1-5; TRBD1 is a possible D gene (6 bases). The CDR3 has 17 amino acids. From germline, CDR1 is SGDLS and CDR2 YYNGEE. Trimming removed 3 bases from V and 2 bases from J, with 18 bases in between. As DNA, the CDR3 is TGTGCCAGCAGCGCCGAGGGGGGGGTAACAGGCAATCAGCCCCAGCATTTT. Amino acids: CASSAEGGVTGNQPQHF.

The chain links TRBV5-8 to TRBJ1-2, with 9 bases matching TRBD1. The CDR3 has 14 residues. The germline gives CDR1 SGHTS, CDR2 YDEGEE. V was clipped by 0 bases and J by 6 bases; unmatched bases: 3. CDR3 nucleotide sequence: TGTGCCAGCAGCTTGGACAGGGGGCATGATGGCTACACCTTC. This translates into CASSLDRGHDGYTF. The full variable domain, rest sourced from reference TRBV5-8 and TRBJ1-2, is EAGVTQSPTHLIKTRGQQATLRCSPISGHTSVYWYQQALGLGLQFLLWYDEGEERNRGNFPPRFSGRQFPNYSSELNVNALELEDSALYLCASSLDRGHDGYTFGSGTRLTVV.

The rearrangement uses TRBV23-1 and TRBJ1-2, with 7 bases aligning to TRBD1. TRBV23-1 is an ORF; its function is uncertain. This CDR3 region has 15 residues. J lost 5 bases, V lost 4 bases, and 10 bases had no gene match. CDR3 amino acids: CASSPRQGRPYGYTF. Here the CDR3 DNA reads TGCGCCAGCAGTCCTAGACAGGGCCGGCCTTATGGCTACACCTTC.

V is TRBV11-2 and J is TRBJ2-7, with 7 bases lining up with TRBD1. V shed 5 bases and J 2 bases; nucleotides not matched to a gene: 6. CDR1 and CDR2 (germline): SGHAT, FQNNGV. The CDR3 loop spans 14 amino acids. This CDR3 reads CASSAQGYAYEQYF. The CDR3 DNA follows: TGTGCCAGCAGCGCACAGGGGTACGCCTACGAGCAGTACTTC.

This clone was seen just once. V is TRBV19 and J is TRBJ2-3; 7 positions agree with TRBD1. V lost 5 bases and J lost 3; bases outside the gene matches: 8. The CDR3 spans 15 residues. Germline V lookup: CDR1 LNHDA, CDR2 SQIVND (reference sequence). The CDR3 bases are TGTGCCAGTAGTGAGGGACAGATAAGAACAGATACGCAGTATTTT. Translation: CASSEGQIRTDTQYF.

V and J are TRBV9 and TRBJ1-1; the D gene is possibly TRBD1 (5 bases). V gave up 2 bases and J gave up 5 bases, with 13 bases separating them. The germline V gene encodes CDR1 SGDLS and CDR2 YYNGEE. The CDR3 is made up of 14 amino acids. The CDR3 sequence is CASSVDLGVTEAFF. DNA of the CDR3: TGTGCCAGCAGCGTTGATTTAGGGGTAACTGAAGCTTTCTTT.

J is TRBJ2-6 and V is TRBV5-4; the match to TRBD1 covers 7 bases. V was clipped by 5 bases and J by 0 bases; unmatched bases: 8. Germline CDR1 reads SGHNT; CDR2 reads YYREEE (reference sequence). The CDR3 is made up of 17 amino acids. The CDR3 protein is CASRPGGMSSGANVLTF. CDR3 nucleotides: TGTGCCAGCAGGCCAGGGGGAATGAGCTCTGGGGCCAACGTCCTGACTTTC.

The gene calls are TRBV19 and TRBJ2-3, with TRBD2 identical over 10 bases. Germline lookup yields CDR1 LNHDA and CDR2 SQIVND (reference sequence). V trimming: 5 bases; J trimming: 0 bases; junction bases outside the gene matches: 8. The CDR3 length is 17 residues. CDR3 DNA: TGTGCCAGTAGTCCCCCCGGACTAGCGGACAGCACAGATACGCAGTATTTT. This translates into CASSPPGLADSTDTQYF.

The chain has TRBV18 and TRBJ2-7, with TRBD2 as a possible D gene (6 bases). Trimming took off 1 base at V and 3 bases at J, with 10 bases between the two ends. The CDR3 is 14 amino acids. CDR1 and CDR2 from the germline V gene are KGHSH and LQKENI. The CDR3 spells CASSPQAGGYEQYF. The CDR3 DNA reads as TGTGCCAGCTCACCACAGGCCGGGGGCTACGAGCAGTACTTC. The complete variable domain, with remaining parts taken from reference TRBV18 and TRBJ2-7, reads NAGVMQNPRHLVRRRGQEARLRCSPMKGHSHVYWYRQLPEEGLKFMVYLQKENIIDESGMPKERFSAEFPKEGPSILRIQQVVRGDSAAYFCASSPQAGGYEQYFGPGTRLTVT.

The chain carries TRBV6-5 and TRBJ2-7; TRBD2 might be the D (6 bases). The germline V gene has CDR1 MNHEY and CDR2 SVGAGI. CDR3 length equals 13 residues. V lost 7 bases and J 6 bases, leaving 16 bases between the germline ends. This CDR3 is CASTTRQGGEQYF. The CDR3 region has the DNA TGTGCCAGCACCACCAGGCAGGGAGGCGAGCAGTACTTC.

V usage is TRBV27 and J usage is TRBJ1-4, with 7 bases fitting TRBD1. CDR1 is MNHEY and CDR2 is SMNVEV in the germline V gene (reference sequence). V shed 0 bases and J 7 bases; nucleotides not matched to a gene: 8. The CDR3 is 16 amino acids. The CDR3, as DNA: TGTGCCAGCAGTTTATCCCCTTATGACAGGGCTGAAAAACTGTTTTTT. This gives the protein CASSLSPYDRAEKLFF.

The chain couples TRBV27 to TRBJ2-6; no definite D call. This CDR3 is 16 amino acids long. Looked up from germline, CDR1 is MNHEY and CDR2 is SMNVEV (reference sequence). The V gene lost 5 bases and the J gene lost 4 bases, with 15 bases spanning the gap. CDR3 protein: CASSPPRHPGANVLTF. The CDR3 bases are TGTGCCAGCAGTCCACCCCGACATCCCGGGGCCAACGTCCTGACTTTC.

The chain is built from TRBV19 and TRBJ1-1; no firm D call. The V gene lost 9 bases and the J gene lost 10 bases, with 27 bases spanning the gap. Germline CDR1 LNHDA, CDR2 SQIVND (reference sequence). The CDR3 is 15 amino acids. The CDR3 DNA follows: TGTGCCAGCTCCGACCCCGCCTCGAGTAGCCTAGGAGCTTTCTTT. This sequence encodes CASSDPASSSLGAFF.

The CDR3 sequence is CASTDRDRVTEAFF. CDR3 in DNA: TGTGCCAGCACAGACCGGGACAGGGTAACTGAAGCTTTCTTT. The chain has TRBV6-5 and TRBJ1-1; 9 positions match TRBD1. The germline gives CDR1 MNHEY, CDR2 SVGAGI. The length of the CDR3 is 14 residues. V lost 7 bases and J lost 5; bases outside the gene matches: 8.

The CDR3 nucleotides read TGTGCCAGCGCGAAACAGGATTACTTCGAGCAGTACTTC. Protein product: CASAKQDYFEQYF. The rearrangement joins TRBV6-1 to TRBJ2-7; TRBD1 might be the D (5 bases). The V end was cut by 8 bases, the J end by 6 bases, with 17 bases between. The germline CDR1 and CDR2 sequences are MNHNS and SASEGT. There are 13 residues in the CDR3.